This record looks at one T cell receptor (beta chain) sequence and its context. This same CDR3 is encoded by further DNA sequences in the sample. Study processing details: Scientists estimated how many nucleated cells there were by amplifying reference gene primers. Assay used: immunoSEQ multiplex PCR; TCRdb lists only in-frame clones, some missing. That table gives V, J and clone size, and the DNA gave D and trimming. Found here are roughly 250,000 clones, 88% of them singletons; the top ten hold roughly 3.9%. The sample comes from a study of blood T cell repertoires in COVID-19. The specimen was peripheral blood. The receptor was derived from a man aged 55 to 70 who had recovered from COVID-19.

This CDR3 is CASSHDRVTTNEKLFF. In DNA form, the CDR3 reads TGTGCCAGCAGTCACGACAGGGTTACAACTAATGAAAAACTGTTTTTT. The chain recombines TRBV7-6 with TRBJ1-4; TRBD1 agrees at 7 bases. CDR1 and CDR2 (germline): SGHVS, FNYEAQ. J lost 0 bases, V lost 6 bases, and 7 bases had no gene match. The CDR3 length is 16 residues.